This entry lists 25 T cell receptor beta chains sequenced from one sample in a study of T-cell memory formation after mild COVID-19. TCRdb used MiXCR to reprocess the 5' RACE reads, holding one entry per CDR3 protein. The sample holds roughly 68,000 distinct CDR3 sequences, 16% seen once. The sample comprised PBMCs or a T cell subset sorted from them (not recorded which). These receptor sequences come from an adult woman who had mild COVID-19 (a few samples of this study predate the infection). Cell type and time point are not known.

The V gene is TRBV7-8, the J gene TRBJ1-4, with D perhaps TRBD1 (5 bases). CDR3 length: 16 amino acids. V was pared by 5 bases and J by 2 bases, with 15 bases between. Germline CDR1 reads SGHVS; CDR2 reads FQNEAQ. The CDR3 loop reads CASSPSRVLTNEKLFF. DNA for the CDR3: TGTGCCAGCAGCCCAAGCAGGGTGCTGACTAATGAAAAACTGTTTTTT.

This clonotype was recorded a few times. The rearrangement links TRBV2 to TRBJ2-5, with D uncertain. Trimming took off 6 bases at V and 1 base at J, with 9 bases between the two ends. The CDR3 covers 13 residues. Germline-derived CDR1 and CDR2 are SNHLY and FYNNEI. The CDR3: CASSDTFQETQYF. CDR3 in DNA: TGTGCCAGCAGCGACACTTTCCAAGAGACCCAGTACTTC. Supplemented by reference TRBV2 and TRBJ2-5, the full variable domain reads EPEVTQTPSHQVTQMGQEVILRCVPISNHLYFYWYRQILGQKVEFLVSFYNNEISEKSEIFDDQFSVERPDGSNFTLKIRSTKLEDSAMYFCASSDTFQETQYFGPGTRLLVL.

For the CDR3, the DNA is TGTGCCAGCAGTTACGTGCTCTCCACTCCTAGCTACAATGAGCAGTTCTTC. Translation: CASSYVLSTPSYNEQFF. The chain uses TRBV6-5 and TRBJ2-1, with D hard to call. In germline, CDR1 is MNHEY, CDR2 SVGAGI. The germline V and J ends were trimmed by 2 bases and 3 bases, with 17 bases remaining between them. The CDR3 runs 17 residues.

This clonotype appeared many times. V usage is TRBV27 and J usage is TRBJ2-2; 10 nucleotides line up with TRBD1. The CDR3 is 13 amino acids. The ends lost 3 bases at V and 11 bases at J; junction bases unmatched: 3. Germline V CDR1 and CDR2: MNHEY, SMNVEV (reference sequence). The CDR3 loop reads CASSFPTGGELFF. The DNA of the CDR3 is TGTGCCAGCAGTTTCCCGACAGGGGGCGAGCTGTTTTTT.

V gene TRBV4-2 combines with J gene TRBJ1-2; 9 positions match TRBD1. V trimming: 4 bases; J trimming: 8 bases; junction bases outside the gene matches: 5. Germline lookup yields CDR1 LGHNA and CDR2 YNFKEQ. There are 13 residues in the CDR3. The CDR3 nucleotides are TGTGCCAGCAGCCCACAGGGGGCAGTGGGCTACACCTTC. As protein: CASSPQGAVGYTF.

This clonotype was counted between two and nine times. The J gene is TRBJ1-4, the V gene TRBV5-4; no reliable D call. The V gene's germline CDR1 is SGHNT and CDR2 YYREEE (reference sequence). The CDR3 is 11 amino acids. V lost 4 bases to trimming and J lost 15 bases, with 13 bases between them. CDR3 residues: CASSLKGTMFF. CDR3 DNA: TGTGCCAGCAGCCTTAAGGGAACGATGTTTTTT.

The V call is TRBV29-1, the J call TRBJ2-2, with 10 bases identical to TRBD2. This CDR3 spans 13 amino acids. The V segment lost 6 bases and the J segment 7 bases; nucleotides outside the gene matches: 5. The V gene's germline CDR1 is SQVTM and CDR2 ANQGSEA. CDR3 coding DNA: TGCAGCGTCCTAGCGGGAGACAGCGGGGAGCTGTTTTTT. Amino acids: CSVLAGDSGELFF.

The V call is TRBV6-5, the J call TRBJ2-7; D tentatively fits TRBD1 or TRBD2 (5 bases each). The CDR3 spans 14 residues. Germline V gene sequence: CDR1 MNHEY, CDR2 SVGAGI. Trimming shortened V by 3 bases and J by 4 bases, and 13 bases separated the two germline ends. Here the CDR3 reads CASSYMGELYEQYF. The CDR3 nucleotides are TGTGCCAGCAGTTATATGGGGGAACTATACGAGCAGTACTTC.

CDR3: CASSLADYEQYF. The CDR3 region has the DNA TGTGCCAGCAGCTTAGCGGATTACGAGCAGTACTTC. The chain is built from TRBV7-8 and TRBJ2-7; the D is unclear. The V end was cut by 0 bases, the J end by 4 bases, with 4 bases between. The CDR3 loop spans 12 amino acids. Germline CDR1 reads SGHVS; CDR2 reads FQNEAQ.

This clonotype was observed a handful of times. V usage is TRBV27 and J usage is TRBJ2-1; D is undetermined. Per germline, CDR1 MNHEY and CDR2 SMNVEV (reference sequence). Trimming removed 6 bases from V and 2 bases from J, with 8 bases in between. This CDR3 has 13 amino acids. In nucleotides, the CDR3 is TGTGCCAGCAGCCTCATCCCCTACAATGAGCAGTTCTTC. This sequence encodes CASSLIPYNEQFF.

This clonotype was picked up a small number of times. This chain links TRBV5-1 with TRBJ2-7; 11 bases agree with TRBD2. Germline CDR1 is SGHRS and CDR2 is YFSETQ. This CDR3 spans 14 amino acids. Trimming took 2 bases from V and 6 from J; bases not matched to a gene: 4. The CDR3 spells CASSFASGRLEQYF. As DNA, the CDR3 is TGCGCCAGCAGCTTTGCTAGCGGGAGGCTCGAGCAGTACTTC.

The sample holds many counts of this clonotype. The rearrangement links TRBV29-1 to TRBJ2-7; the match to TRBD1 covers 9 bases. CDR3 size: 14 residues. The V gene's germline CDR1 is SQVTM and CDR2 ANQGSEA. Germline trimming cut 6 bases from V and 1 base from J; bases unmatched to any gene: 7. CDR3 DNA: TGCAGCGTCCGCGGACAGGGGACGTCCTACGAGCAGTACTTC. Translated: CSVRGQGTSYEQYF.

This chain uses TRBV7-8 with TRBJ2-7; tentatively, D is TRBD2 (5 bases). The V and J ends lost 0 bases and 2 bases respectively, with 11 bases between them. The CDR3 totals 15 residues. Germline CDR1 reads SGHVS; CDR2 reads FQNEAQ. The CDR3 loop is CASSLADYPTYEQYF. In nucleotides, the CDR3 is TGTGCCAGCAGCTTAGCAGACTACCCGACCTACGAGCAGTACTTC.

This clonotype was seen only a few times. J is TRBJ2-2 and V is TRBV7-9; D is possibly TRBD1 (5 bases). V gave up 5 bases and J gave up 6 bases, with 10 bases separating them. Germline V CDR1 and CDR2: SEHNR, FQNEAQ (reference sequence). CDR3 length: 13 amino acids. CDR3 DNA sequence: TGTGCCAGCAGCCCGAACAGGCCCGGGGAGCTGTTTTTT. Translating gives CASSPNRPGELFF.

This clonotype was observed at least ten times. V usage is TRBV5-6 and J usage is TRBJ2-7; 9 bases match TRBD1. The CDR3 consists of 15 residues. The germline CDR1 and CDR2 sequences are SGHDT and YYEEEE. Germline trimming cut 4 bases from V and 2 bases from J; bases unmatched to any gene: 7. As DNA, the CDR3 is TGTGCCAGCAGCCCGGGGACAGGGTTCCCCTACGAGCAGTACTTC. Translation: CASSPGTGFPYEQYF.

This clonotype appeared a few times. The chain combines TRBV3-1 with TRBJ2-1, with D possibly matching TRBD1 (5 bases). Trimming cost V 1 base and J 8 bases, with 6 bases left between them. The CDR3 is made up of 12 amino acids. Looked up from germline, CDR1 is LGHDT and CDR2 is YNNKEL (reference sequence). DNA for the CDR3: TGTGCCAGCAGCCAAGGGGGCTATGAGCAGTTCTTC. The encoded protein is CASSQGGYEQFF.

V gene TRBV6-5 combines with J gene TRBJ2-7, with D tentatively TRBD2 (5 bases). The CDR3 loop spans 14 amino acids. Per germline, CDR1 MNHEY and CDR2 SVGAGI. Trimming shortened V by 8 bases and J by 4 bases, and 18 bases separated the two germline ends. The CDR3 DNA is TGTGCCAGCCAACCTACCGGGAAACTTTACGAGCAGTACTTC. As protein: CASQPTGKLYEQYF.

In this sample, this clonotype turned up a few times. V gene TRBV29-1 combines with J gene TRBJ1-3; D not certain. Germline V gene data show CDR1 as SQVTM and CDR2 as ANQGSEA. V lost 3 bases, J lost 0 bases, and 9 bases lay in between. The CDR3 consists of 14 residues. CDR3 sequence (DNA): TGCAGCGTTGATAAGGACTTCTCTGGAAACACCATATATTTT. As protein: CSVDKDFSGNTIYF.

Details on this clonotype: The CDR3 carries no conserved terminal phenylalanine or tryptophan, so it likely arises from a read error. The rearrangement joins TRBV20-1 to TRBJ2-1, with D maybe TRBD1 (5 bases). This CDR3 is 14 amino acids long. CDR1 DFQATT and CDR2 SNEGSKA come from the germline V gene (reference sequence). The ends were cut back, 0 bases at V and 0 bases at J, with 6 bases in the middle. CDR3 sequence reads: CSARDDSSYNEQFL. The CDR3 DNA is TGCAGTGCTAGAGATGACAGCTCCTACAATGAGCAGTTCTTA.

This clonotype occurred a few times. The chain combines TRBV7-9 with TRBJ2-7; 7 bases are a match to TRBD2. CDR3 size: 15 residues. The junction had 14 bases not matched to a gene; V was cut back by 6 bases and J by 6 bases. Germline V gene data show CDR1 as SEHNR and CDR2 as FQNEAQ (reference sequence). In DNA, the CDR3 is TGTGCCAGCAGTCCAGCCGCAGCGGGACGGCTCGAGCAGTACTTC. It translates to CASSPAAAGRLEQYF.

This chain connects TRBV7-9 to TRBJ2-7; possible D gene TRBD1, 6 bases. Germline CDR1 and CDR2: SEHNR and FQNEAQ (reference sequence). The ends were cut back, 6 bases at V and 1 base at J, with 19 bases in the middle. The CDR3 length is 16 residues. The CDR3, as DNA: TGTGCCAGCAGTTTACTGGGGGCTAGGGGTTCCTACGAGCAGTACTTC. Encoded protein: CASSLLGARGSYEQYF.

V is TRBV13 and J is TRBJ2-7; 8 nucleotides align to TRBD2. This CDR3 is built from 18 residues. From germline, CDR1 is PRHDT and CDR2 FYEKMQ (reference sequence). J was trimmed by 3 bases and V by 5 bases; bases with no gene match: 18. The CDR3 DNA reads as TGTGCCAGCAGCCGGGCGTCGGGTCTAGCGGGTCTCTACTACGAGCAGTACTTC. Its translation is CASSRASGLAGLYYEQYF.

This clonotype was observed once. The chain's CDR3 is CASSSLVQYEQYF. The DNA for the CDR3 is TGTGCCAGCAGCTCCCTGGTTCAGTACGAGCAGTACTTC. The chain carries TRBV7-2 and TRBJ2-7; D is undetermined. Trimming took off 4 bases at V and 4 bases at J, with 11 bases between the two ends. CDR1 and CDR2 (germline): SGHTA, FQGNSA. The CDR3 extends over 13 amino acids.

The chain uses TRBV4-1 and TRBJ2-7, with D unresolved. Trimming stripped 1 base from V and 4 bases from J, with 8 bases between. Germline V gene data show CDR1 as MGHRA and CDR2 as YSYEKL. The CDR3 is made up of 13 amino acids. CDR3 region: CASSQGWLYEQYF. In nucleotides, the CDR3 is TGCGCCAGCAGCCAAGGATGGCTTTACGAGCAGTACTTC.

This chain connects TRBV5-1 to TRBJ2-1; 9 bases are shared with TRBD2. From germline, CDR1 is SGHRS and CDR2 YFSETQ. This CDR3 is built from 17 residues. Unmatched junction bases numbered 8, after V lost 0 bases and J lost 4 bases. The CDR3 is CASSLEAAGGLYNEQFF. In nucleotides, the CDR3 is TGCGCCAGCAGCTTGGAGGCGGCGGGGGGGCTATACAATGAGCAGTTCTTC. The full variable domain, with the rest looked up from reference TRBV5-1 and TRBJ2-1, is KAGVTQTPRYLIKTRGQQVTLSCSPISGHRSVSWYQQTPGQGLQFLFEYFSETQRNKGNFPGRFSGRQFSNSRSEMNVSTLELGDSALYLCASSLEAAGGLYNEQFFGPGTRLTVL.